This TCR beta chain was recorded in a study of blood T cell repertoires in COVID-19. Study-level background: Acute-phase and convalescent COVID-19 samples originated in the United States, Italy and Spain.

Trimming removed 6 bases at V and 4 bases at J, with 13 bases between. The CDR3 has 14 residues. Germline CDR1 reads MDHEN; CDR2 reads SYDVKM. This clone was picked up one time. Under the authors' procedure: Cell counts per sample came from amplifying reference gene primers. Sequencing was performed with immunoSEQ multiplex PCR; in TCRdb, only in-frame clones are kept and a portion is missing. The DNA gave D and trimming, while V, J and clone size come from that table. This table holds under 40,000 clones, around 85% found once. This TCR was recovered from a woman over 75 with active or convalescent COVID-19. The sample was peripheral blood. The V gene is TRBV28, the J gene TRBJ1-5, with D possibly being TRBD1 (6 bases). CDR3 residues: CASRGQPQNQPQHF. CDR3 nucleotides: TGTGCCAGCAGAGGACAGCCTCAAAATCAGCCCCAGCATTTT. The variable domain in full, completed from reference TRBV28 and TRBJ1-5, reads DVKVTQSSRYLVKRTGEKVFLECVQDMDHENMFWYRQDPGLGLRLIYFSYDVKMKEKGDIPEGYSVSREKKERFSLILESASTNQTSMYLCASRGQPQNQPQHFGDGTRLSIL.